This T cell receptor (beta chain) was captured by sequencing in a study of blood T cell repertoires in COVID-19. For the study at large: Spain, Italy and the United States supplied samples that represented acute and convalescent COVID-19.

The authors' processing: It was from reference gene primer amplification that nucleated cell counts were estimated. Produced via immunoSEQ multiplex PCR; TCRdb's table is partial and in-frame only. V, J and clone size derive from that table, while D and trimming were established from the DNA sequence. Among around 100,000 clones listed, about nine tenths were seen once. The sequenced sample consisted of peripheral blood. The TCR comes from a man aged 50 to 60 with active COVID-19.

The CDR3 coding sequence is TGTGCCTGGAGTGGACTAGCGGGAGATGGAACCGGGGAGCTGTTTTTT. This codes for CAWSGLAGDGTGELFF. V and J are TRBV30 and TRBJ2-2; 12 bases match TRBD2. CDR1 is GTSNPN, CDR2 SVGIG, per germline (reference sequence). This CDR3 is built from 16 residues. J was trimmed by 5 bases and V by 1 base; bases with no gene match: 5.